Following are 8 T cell receptor beta chains from one sample sequenced in a study of human T cells and chemical hapten exposure. TCRdb recomputed calls from the RACE reads with MiXCR, one row per CDR3 protein. This table holds around 380,000 distinct CDR3 sequences, 4.5% to 5.5% found once. Time point noted: pre-sensitization, week 0. Treatment: therapeutic diphenylcyclopropenone sensitization with weekly scalp DPC. The material was whole blood, obtained in connection with sensitization to the hapten diphenylcyclopropenone (DPC). Receptor source: a woman younger than 35 with alopecia areata. Some clones in this sample may be carry-over from other donors' samples.

CDR3 DNA sequence: TGTGCCAGAAGTTCGAAAGGGCGGGACCGCACACGGGGTCAGCCCCAGCATTTT. The encoded protein is CARSSKGRDRTRGQPQHF. The V and J genes are TRBV5-3 and TRBJ1-5, with D tentatively TRBD1 (5 bases). TRBV5-3 is identified as an open reading frame with a role that is uncertain. The V end lost 5 bases, the J end lost 6 bases, and 27 bases lay between the germline ends. The CDR3 is made up of 18 amino acids.

This clonotype was counted between two and nine times. The chain recombines TRBV7-8 with TRBJ2-5; 9 bases align to TRBD1. Germline loops: CDR1 SGHVS, CDR2 FQNEAQ. This CDR3 has 15 amino acids. Trimming took 6 bases from V and 4 from J; bases not matched to a gene: 9. The chain's CDR3 is CASSSVQGARETQYF. CDR3 nucleotide sequence: TGTGCCAGCAGTTCGGTACAGGGGGCGCGAGAGACCCAGTACTTC. Full variable domain (outside the CDR3, taken from reference TRBV7-8 and TRBJ2-5): GAGVSQSPRYKVAKRGQDVALRCDPISGHVSLFWYQQALGQGPEFLTYFQNEAQLDKSGLPSDRFFAERPEGSVSTLKIQRTQQEDSAVYLCASSSVQGARETQYFGPGTRLLVL.

This clonotype was seen repeatedly, ten times or more. The chain joins TRBV12-3 or TRBV12-4 to TRBJ1-5; tentative D call: TRBD1 (6 bases). V dropped 3 bases and J dropped 1 base, with 10 bases sitting between them. This CDR3 contains 15 residues. The CDR3 DNA reads as TGTGCCAGCAGTTTGGGGACAAACAGCAATCAGCCCCAGCATTTT. This gives the protein CASSLGTNSNQPQHF.

This clonotype was detected a few times. The J gene is TRBJ1-1, the V gene TRBV20-1; 10 bases match TRBD1. Trimming took 6 bases from V and 7 from J; bases not matched to a gene: 11. The length of the CDR3 is 14 residues. Per the germline V gene, CDR1 is DFQATT and CDR2 is SNEGSKA (reference sequence). CDR3 region: CSAPPGTGAIEAFF. The CDR3 nucleotides are TGCAGTGCCCCTCCCGGGACAGGGGCTATTGAAGCTTTCTTT.

V gene TRBV3-1 combines with J gene TRBJ2-5, with D perhaps TRBD2 (6 bases). Trimming cost V 4 bases and J 7 bases, with 19 bases left between them. This CDR3 region has 15 residues. CDR1 and CDR2 (germline): LGHDT, YNNKEL (reference sequence). The CDR3: CASSRGGRDVWTQYF. In DNA, the CDR3 is TGTGCCAGCAGCCGGGGCGGGCGGGACGTATGGACCCAGTACTTC.

The rearrangement uses TRBV20-1 and TRBJ1-1; D possibly corresponds to TRBD1 (5 bases). Germline CDR1 DFQATT, CDR2 SNEGSKA (reference sequence). V lost 4 bases, J lost 10 bases, and 25 bases lay in between. This CDR3 is 15 amino acids long. Here the CDR3 DNA reads TGCAGTGCTAAACCAGACGCGGGGGAACACTCAGGAGCTTTCTTT. Protein: CSAKPDAGEHSGAFF.

This clonotype was seen repeatedly, ten times or more. This chain links TRBV5-1 with TRBJ2-5, with D possibly TRBD2 on 6 matching bases. From germline, CDR1 is SGHRS and CDR2 YFSETQ. V was cut by 0 bases and J by 4 bases, with 10 bases left in between. The CDR3 runs 14 residues. The CDR3 bases are TGCGCCAGCAGCTTGGTCGGAGGGAGAGAGACCCAGTACTTC. This translates into CASSLVGGRETQYF.

This clonotype has more than one count but fewer than ten. This chain uses TRBV20-1 with TRBJ2-7; D ambiguous. Trimming left V 6 bases short and J 8 bases short, with 14 bases between. This CDR3 comprises 11 residues. Germline CDR1 and CDR2: DFQATT and SNEGSKA (reference sequence). CDR3 nucleotides: TGCAGTGCCTACGAGGTATCTAAGCAGTACTTC. It encodes CSAYEVSKQYF.